The sequence of this T cell receptor beta chain was determined in a study of beta chain features in type 1 diabetes. The authors reverse transcribed all of the isolated RNA, so sequencing captured expressed TCRB transcripts. Sequencing was performed with immunoSEQ multiplex PCR; in TCRdb, only in-frame clones are kept and a portion is missing. The sample records around 100,000 clones, under 30% being singletons. With respect to this clone: What it binds is unknown.

Sorting gave populations that all exceeded 98% purity. Germline V gene lookup returns CDR1 SGHRS and CDR2 YFSETQ. Losses at the gene ends were 0 bases for V and 2 bases for J; bases not matched to a gene: 7. This CDR3 region has 17 residues. Study-level points and caveats: Shortening of TCRB CDR3s, moderate but significant, appeared in all four CD4+ subsets of Type 1 diabetes patients. Equally in patients and controls, PCR might preferentially amplify shorter templates.

The chain recombines TRBV5-1 with TRBJ2-1, with 8 bases identical to TRBD2. The TCR comes from a woman under 30 with type 1 diabetes. Sequenced sample: central memory CD4+ T cells from blood. In nucleotides, the CDR3 is TGCGCCAGCAGCTTGGATCCCAGCGGGAGAACCTACAATGAGCAGTTCTTC. Its translation is CASSLDPSGRTYNEQFF.